This T cell receptor beta chain was profiled in a study of post-analysis software for immune sequencing data. Findings and caveats of the study: Comparison of patients with controls showed about 5 TRBV segments more frequent in patients, TRBV5-6, TRBV5-1 and TRBV20-1 among them.

V was pared by 2 bases and J by 8 bases, with 2 bases of the junction left unmatched. The germline V gene has CDR1 KGHSH and CDR2 LQKENI. The CDR3 totals 12 residues. To note about this clonotype: The antigen is not known.

The library was made from cDNA and included unique molecular identifiers. Between roughly 0.9 and 11 million T cells gave rise to some 520,000 cDNA molecules. TCRdb itself ran the PCR reads through MiXCR, one entry per CDR3 protein. The sample consists of hundreds of thousands of distinct CDR3 sequences, about 27% of them appearing once. This TCR was recovered from a girl aged 10 to 17 with multiple sclerosis. What was sequenced was blood. The chain employs TRBV18 and TRBJ1-1, with 7 bases aligning to TRBD1. The CDR3 nucleotides are TGTGCCAGCTCACCAACGGGACAGGAAGCTTTCTTT. Translating it yields CASSPTGQEAFF.